Below are 4 T cell receptor beta chains sequenced from a single sample in a study of blood T cell repertoires in COVID-19. This table comes from immunoSEQ multiplex PCR, and its TCRdb copy is limited to in-frame clones, with some not included. This table has about 54,000 clones, around 93% appearing once. Sequencing used peripheral blood. The receptors shown here come from a woman aged 55 to 70 with active or convalescent COVID-19.

The chain links TRBV9 to TRBJ1-4, with D possibly matching TRBD1 (5 bases). This CDR3 contains 16 residues. The germline V and J ends were trimmed by 1 base and 3 bases, with 13 bases remaining between them. Germline assignment: CDR1 SGDLS and CDR2 YYNGEE. The CDR3 DNA is TGTGCCAGCAGCGTAAGGGGAGGGAGGGCTAATGAAAAACTGTTTTTT. Its protein is CASSVRGGRANEKLFF.

The J gene is TRBJ2-3, the V gene TRBV6-5, with a possible D match to TRBD2 (7 bases). Deletions cut 1 base from V and 3 bases from J, with 14 bases between. CDR1 is MNHEY and CDR2 is SVGAGI in the germline V gene. The CDR3 has 16 residues. The CDR3 reads CASSYLARGATDTQYF. Here the CDR3 DNA reads TGTGCCAGCAGTTACTTAGCTCGGGGGGCGACAGATACGCAGTATTTT.

The rearrangement links TRBV25-1 to TRBJ2-3, with a possible D match to TRBD1 (6 bases). Germline CDR1 is MGHDK and CDR2 is SYGVNS. The CDR3 is 13 amino acids. The V end was cut by 4 bases, the J end by 4 bases, with 9 bases between. In DNA form, the CDR3 reads TGTGCCAGCAGTGTGGGGGCTTCAGATACGCAGTATTTT. It specifies CASSVGASDTQYF. Filled out from reference TRBV25-1 and TRBJ2-3, the complete variable domain reads EADIYQTPRYLVIGTGKKITLECSQTMGHDKMYWYQQDPGMELHLIHYSYGVNSTEKGDLSSESTVSRIRTEHFPLTLESARPSHTSQYLCASSVGASDTQYFGPGTRLTVL.

The chain couples TRBV12-3 or TRBV12-4 to TRBJ2-5; D remains ambiguous. Trimming stripped 5 bases from V and 2 bases from J, with 6 bases between. This CDR3 is 12 amino acids long. The CDR3 loop is CASSRTQETQYF. The CDR3 DNA follows: TGTGCCAGCAGTAGAACACAAGAGACCCAGTACTTC.